This T cell receptor beta chain is drawn from a study of identifying expanded T cells in peripheral blood. A few counts support this clone. What it binds is unknown. Healthy donors had no documented immune events, such as infections, while sampled. Using immunoSEQ multiplex PCR, the repertoire was profiled, and TCRdb retains in-frame clones only, with some absent. The table has some 93,000 clones, roughly 86% seen once. Study-level results: Across healthy donors, higher total template counts meant significantly greater roughly 2-week count variance. About 1.2 clones differed between technical replicates, versus about 17 and 20 over time.

This clonotype was sampled from a person aged 18 to 70 in good health. Sequencing was performed on blood.

Here the CDR3 reads CASSYQAGGSDEQYF. CDR3 in DNA: TGTGCCAGCAGTTACCAAGCCGGGGGTTCCGACGAGCAGTACTTC. The rearrangement uses TRBV6-5 and TRBJ2-7; tentatively, D is TRBD2 (6 bases). The germline V gene has CDR1 MNHEY and CDR2 SVGAGI. Deletions cut 2 bases from V and 5 bases from J, with 16 bases between. The length of the CDR3 is 15 residues.